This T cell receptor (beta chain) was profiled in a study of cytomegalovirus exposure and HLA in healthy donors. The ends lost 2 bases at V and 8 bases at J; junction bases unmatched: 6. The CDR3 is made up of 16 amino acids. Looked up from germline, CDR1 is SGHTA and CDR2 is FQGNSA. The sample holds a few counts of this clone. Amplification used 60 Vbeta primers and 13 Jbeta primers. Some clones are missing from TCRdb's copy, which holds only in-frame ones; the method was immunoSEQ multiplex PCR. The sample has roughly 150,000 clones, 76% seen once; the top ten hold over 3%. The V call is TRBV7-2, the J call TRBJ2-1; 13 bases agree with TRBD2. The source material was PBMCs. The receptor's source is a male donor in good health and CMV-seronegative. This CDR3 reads CASSLRTSGGVHEQFF. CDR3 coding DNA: TGTGCCAGCAGCTTACGGACTAGCGGGGGTGTACATGAGCAGTTCTTC. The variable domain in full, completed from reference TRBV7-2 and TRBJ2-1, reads GAGVSQSPSNKVTEKGKDVELRCDPISGHTALYWYRQSLGQGLEFLIYFQGNSAPDKSGLPSDRFSAERTGGSVSTLTIQRTQQEDSAVYLCASSLRTSGGVHEQFFGPGTRLTVL.